This TCR beta chain was observed in a study of regulatory T cells in long-lasting Graves disease. Construction of TCR beta libraries relied on iRepertoire HTBI primers and on Arm-PCR targeting CDR3 regions. MiXCR was run by TCRdb on the multiplex PCR reads, yielding one entry per CDR3 protein. This table holds roughly 400,000 distinct CDR3 sequences, 21% found once. Indicated time point: persistent/refractory GD, antithyroid drugs over 5 years with positive TRAb. PBMCs were the source of the RNA used for TCR sequencing. Enrollment of patients was through an endocrinology department in Xi'an, China. The CDR3 spans 16 residues. The V gene's germline CDR1 is SGHAT and CDR2 FQDESV (reference sequence). Trimming removed 4 bases from V and 0 bases from J; junction bases left unmatched: 9.

This TCR was sampled from a female donor with Graves disease. The material sequenced was peripheral blood mononuclear cells (PBMCs), taken when the disease was refractory, from a patient treated with antithyroid drugs. The chain recombines TRBV11-1 with TRBJ2-7, with TRBD1 matching 7 bases. This CDR3 reads CASSSRTGTGSYEQYF. The CDR3 nucleotides are TGTGCCAGCAGCTCCCGGACAGGTACGGGCTCCTACGAGCAGTACTTC.